A selection of T cell receptor beta chains follows, all from one sample in a study of T cell repertoires in urothelial bladder cancer. Measured with immunoSEQ multiplex PCR; TCRdb has only the in-frame clones, and not every one. The repertoire holds 13,000 or so clones, with 55% to 80% as singletons. The sample taken for sequencing was tumor-infiltrating cells from bladder cancer. These receptors originate from a human donor with urothelial carcinoma. Each CDR3 is given with its conserved first and last residue. D genes are given only for firm matches. Expanded clones get a size class; other rows say once, few or many, or leave the size out.

>NA|TRBJ2-1|NA|TRBV9
CASSVHSLGYNEQFF
TGTGCCAGCAGCGTACACTCCCTTGGCTACAATGAGCAGTTCTTC
>NA|TRBJ2-3|NA|TRBV20-1
CSADNTDTQYF
TGCAGTGCTGACAACACAGATACGCAGTATTTT
>TRBD1|TRBJ1-2|NA|TRBV5-1
CASSLRGQGDGYTF
TGCGCCAGCAGCTTGAGGGGGCAAGGGGATGGCTACACCTTC
>NA|TRBJ1-4|NA|TRBV7-9
CASSFRPLAGLANEKLFF
TGTGCCAGCAGCTTTAGGCCCCTGGCGGGACTGGCTAATGAAAAACTGTTTTTT
>TRBD1|TRBJ2-7|NA|TRBV2
CASSRPGQGKYEQYF
TGTGCCAGCAGTCGACCTGGACAGGGGAAGTACGAGCAGTACTTC
>NA|TRBJ1-2|NA|TRBV7-8
CASSLALRTDRINYGYTF
TGTGCCAGCAGCTTAGCCCTTCGGACAGATAGAATTAACTATGGCTACACCTTC
>NA|TRBJ1-5|NA|TRBV25-1
CASSEGTGGQPQHF
TGTGCCAGCAGTGAAGGAACAGGAGGGCAGCCCCAGCATTTT
>NA|TRBJ2-1|few|TRBV10-3
CAISERDEQFF
TGTGCCATCAGTGAGAGGGATGAGCAGTTCTTC
>NA|TRBJ1-1|NA|TRBV4-3
CASSARGHGTEAFF
TGCGCCAGCAGCGCCCGGGGCCACGGAACTGAAGCTTTCTTT
>TRBD1|TRBJ1-3|NA|TRBV4-1
CASSQTAGQSSGNTIYF
TGCGCCAGCAGCCAGACGGCGGGACAGAGCTCTGGAAACACCATATATTTT
>NA|TRBJ2-6|few|TRBV9
CASSAASGANVLTF
TGTGCCAGCAGCGCAGCCTCTGGGGCCAACGTCCTGACTTTC
>NA|TRBJ2-7|few|TRBV18
CASSSREGEQYF
TGTGCCAGCTCTTCCCGGGAAGGCGAGCAGTACTTC
>NA|TRBJ2-7|few|TRBV4-1
CASSQVRDPSYEQYF
TGCGCCAGCAGCCAAGTAAGGGATCCATCCTACGAGCAGTACTTC
>TRBD1|TRBJ1-5|few|TRBV7-2
CASSLGQGSNQPQHF
TGTGCCAGCAGCTTAGGACAGGGAAGCAATCAGCCCCAGCATTTT
>NA|TRBJ2-5|once|TRBV15
CATSRDRLEQETQYF
TGTGCCACCAGCAGAGATCGGCTAGAACAAGAGACCCAGTACTTC
>NA|TRBJ1-6|NA|TRBV18
CASSPPTGNSPLHF
TGTGCCAGCTCACCACCAACAGGGAATTCACCCCTCCACTTT
>NA|TRBJ1-1|NA|TRBV11-3
CASSSGHRNTEAFF
TGTGCCAGCAGCTCCGGACACCGGAACACTGAAGCTTTCTTT
>TRBD1|TRBJ2-2|NA|TRBV19
CASSSWGQLTGELFF
TGTGCCAGTAGCAGCTGGGGACAGCTCACCGGGGAGCTGTTTTTT
>NA|TRBJ2-7|NA|TRBV7-2
CASSLGPSSYEQYF
TGTGCCAGCAGCTTAGGACCCAGCTCCTACGAGCAGTACTTC
>NA|TRBJ1-1|NA|TRBV18
CASSPAPRNTEAFF
TGTGCCAGCTCACCAGCTCCCCGGAACACTGAAGCTTTCTTT
>NA|TRBJ1-6|few|TRBV19
CASSRRESSPLHF
TGTGCCAGTAGTAGACGGGAGTCATCACCCCTCCACTTT
>NA|TRBJ2-3|NA|TRBV2
CASSELPLKREYGGGTQYF
TGTGCCAGCAGTGAACTTCCTCTTAAGCGGGAATATGGAGGGGGTACGCAGTATTTT
>TRBD1|TRBJ1-1|NA|TRBV6-6
CATSGTGTEAFF
TGTGCCACCTCCGGGACAGGCACTGAAGCTTTCTTT
>TRBD2|TRBJ2-5|NA|TRBV5-4
CASSWTSGGGETQYF
TGTGCCAGCAGCTGGACAAGCGGGGGGGGAGAGACCCAGTACTTC
>NA|TRBJ2-5|once|TRBV14
CASSPGRRYQETQYF
TGTGCCAGCAGCCCGGGGAGGAGGTACCAAGAGACCCAGTACTTC
>TRBD2|TRBJ2-7|NA|TRBV5-6
CASSREVEQYF
TGTGCCAGCAGCCGGGAGGTTGAACAGTACTTC
>NA|TRBJ2-5|NA|TRBV6-6
CASSYPGTHRETQYF
TGTGCCAGCAGTTACCCAGGGACTCATCGGGAGACCCAGTACTTC
>NA|TRBJ2-3|NA|TRBV7-8
CASSLVEEFTDTQYF
TGTGCCAGCAGCTTAGTGGAGGAGTTCACAGATACGCAGTATTTT
>NA|TRBJ2-2|few|TRBV7-9
CATPPLWLNTGELFF
TGTGCCACCCCACCTCTGTGGCTGAACACCGGGGAGCTGTTTTTT
>NA|TRBJ1-2|medium-sized|TRBV27
CASSSWLGKGAVGYTF
TGTGCCAGCAGTTCCTGGTTGGGAAAAGGCGCTGTTGGCTACACCTTC
>TRBD1|TRBJ2-1|NA|TRBV4-1
CASNRQLTGFVNEQFF
TGCGCCAGCAATCGGCAACTGACAGGGTTTGTTAATGAGCAGTTCTTC
>NA|TRBJ2-3|NA|TRBV15
CATSRVKGGQSF
TGTGCCACCAGCAGAGTAAAAGGTGGACAGTCTTTT
>NA|TRBJ2-3|NA|TRBV11-3
CASSLVSLSTDTQYF
TGTGCCAGCAGCTTAGTGTCCCTTAGCACAGATACGCAGTATTTT
>NA|TRBJ1-2|NA|TRBV5-6
CASSVMGGGPYGYTF
TGTGCCAGCAGCGTAATGGGCGGGGGGCCCTATGGCTACACCTTC
>NA|TRBJ1-2|NA|TRBV7-9
CASSLVRANYGYTF
TGTGCCAGCAGCTTAGTCAGAGCTAACTATGGCTACACCTTC
>NA|TRBJ2-7|few|TRBV7-9
CASSTFPRGTINSYEQYF
TGTGCCAGCAGCACGTTCCCTCGGGGTACAATTAACTCCTACGAGCAGTACTTC
>TRBD1|TRBJ1-1|NA|TRBV7-3
CASSLSQGATEAFF
TGTGCCAGCAGCTTATCGCAGGGGGCAACTGAAGCTTTCTTT
>NA|TRBJ1-3|NA|TRBV5-5
CASSLDGDSGNTIYF
TGTGCCAGCAGCTTGGATGGTGACTCTGGAAACACCATATATTTT
>TRBD1|TRBJ2-6|NA|TRBV2
CASSYRGTGANVLTF
TGTGCCAGCAGTTACAGGGGAACAGGGGCCAACGTCCTGACTTTC
>TRBD2|TRBJ2-3|NA|TRBV7-7
CASSLQSVVAGGNPSTDTQYF
TGTGCCAGCAGCTTACAATCTGTGGTAGCGGGGGGAAACCCTAGCACAGATACGCAGTATTTT
>NA|TRBJ2-1|NA|TRBV7-9
CASSLAGFEQFF
TGTGCCAGCAGCTTAGCAGGGTTTGAGCAGTTCTTC
>TRBD2|TRBJ2-2|once|TRBV4-1
CASSLLAGGTAGELFF
TGCGCCAGCAGCTTGCTAGCGGGGGGGACGGCCGGGGAGCTGTTTTTT
>NA|TRBJ1-2|NA|TRBV5-1
CASSLGQYYGYTF
TGCGCCAGCAGCCTCGGACAGTACTATGGCTACACCTTC
>TRBD1|TRBJ1-5|few|TRBV4-3
CASRLVDTGGEQPQHF
TGCGCCAGCAGATTAGTCGACACAGGGGGCGAGCAGCCCCAGCATTTT
>NA|TRBJ1-1|NA|TRBV7-2
CASSLANRRNTEAFF
TGTGCCAGCAGCTTAGCGAACAGGAGGAACACTGAAGCTTTCTTT
>NA|TRBJ2-2|NA|TRBV11-1
CASSFGRTANTGELFF
TGTGCCAGCAGCTTCGGACGGACAGCGAACACCGGGGAGCTGTTTTTT
>NA|TRBJ1-2|NA|TRBV27
CASSSHTGYGYTF
TGTGCCAGCAGTTCGCATACAGGGTACGGCTACACCTTC
>NA|TRBJ2-6|NA|TRBV5-1
CARKTGSGANVLTF
TGCGCCAGGAAAACAGGGTCTGGGGCCAACGTCCTGACTTTC
>NA|TRBJ1-5|once|TRBV4-3
CASSQDLRVQEPQHF
TGCGCCAGCAGCCAAGATCTGAGGGTCCAAGAGCCCCAGCATTTT
>NA|TRBJ1-1|NA|TRBV19
CASSSWSGGTEAFF
TGTGCCAGTAGTTCATGGTCCGGGGGGACTGAAGCTTTCTTT
>TRBD2|TRBJ2-3|NA|TRBV7-9
CASSLSRRLAVTDTQYF
TGTGCCAGCAGCTTATCCCGACGGCTAGCGGTCACAGATACGCAGTATTTT
>NA|TRBJ2-2|NA|TRBV5-4
CASSRPTGTTPGELFF
TGTGCCAGCAGCCGACCCACCGGTACCACTCCCGGGGAGCTGTTTTTT
>TRBD2|TRBJ2-5|NA|TRBV2
CASSEGSGGVQTQYF
TGTGCCAGCAGTGAAGGGAGCGGGGGGGTCCAGACCCAGTACTTC